This T cell receptor beta chain emerged from a study of OX40 agonist ivuxolimab in advanced cancers. Study in general: The mean age was 60 years, ranging from roughly 23 to 90, with approximately 83% of participants male. General study findings and limits: Among the least clonally expanded were partial responders at 0.1-3.0 mg/kg.

Assay: immunoSEQ multiplex PCR; the TCRdb copy retains only in-frame clones and omits some. The data show 95,000 to 100,000 clones, roughly four fifths seen once. Looked up from germline, CDR1 is SGHKS and CDR2 is YYEKEE (reference sequence). V shed 6 bases and J 4 bases; nucleotides not matched to a gene: 4. This CDR3 region has 13 residues. This clone was seen a few times. What it binds is unknown. This material consisted of CD4+ or CD8+ T cells sorted from blood, taken in a trial of the OX40 agonist ivuxolimab. The clonotype was recovered from an adult with an advanced solid tumor such as melanoma, head and neck, liver or kidney cancer. V usage is TRBV5-5 and J usage is TRBJ2-7; 10 nucleotides agree with TRBD1. For the CDR3, the DNA is TGTGCCAGCAACAGACAGGGGGCTTACGAGCAGTACTTC. The encoded protein is CASNRQGAYEQYF.